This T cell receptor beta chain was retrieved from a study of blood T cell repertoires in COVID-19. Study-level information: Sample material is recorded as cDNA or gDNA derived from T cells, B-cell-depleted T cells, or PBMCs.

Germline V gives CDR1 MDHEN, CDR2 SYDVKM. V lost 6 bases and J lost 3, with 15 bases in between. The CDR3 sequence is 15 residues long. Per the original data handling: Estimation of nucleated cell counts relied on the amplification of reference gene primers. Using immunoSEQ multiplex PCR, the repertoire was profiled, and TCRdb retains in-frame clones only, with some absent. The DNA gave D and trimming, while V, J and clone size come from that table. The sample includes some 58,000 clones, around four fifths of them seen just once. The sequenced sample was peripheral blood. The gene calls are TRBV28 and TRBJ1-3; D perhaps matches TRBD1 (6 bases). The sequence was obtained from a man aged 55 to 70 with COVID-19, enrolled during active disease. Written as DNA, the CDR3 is TGTGCCAGCAGATCACCAGGGGCGCTTGGAAACACCATATATTTT. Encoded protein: CASRSPGALGNTIYF.